This TCR beta chain was recorded in a study of T cell responses to AZD1222 COVID-19 vaccine. CDR3 length: 13 amino acids. The V gene's germline CDR1 is KGHSH and CDR2 LQKENI. V was clipped by 6 bases and J by 1 base, with 9 bases between them. Findings of the study overall: In a largely white British group with more females than males, clonal diversity was possibly underestimated. Breadth and depth of Spike-specific TCRs rose after two AZD1222 doses. Of spike-specific TCRs, nearly half reportedly target regions left unmutated in variants.

TCRdb keeps only in-frame clones here, not all; method: immunoSEQ multiplex PCR. The data hold more than 150,000 clones, with 92% observed a single time. On this clone itself: What it recognizes is unknown.

V usage is TRBV18 and J usage is TRBJ1-1, with D tentatively TRBD1 (5 bases). The TCR was taken from an adult in good health. Sample: peripheral blood, taken on day 0 of AZD1222 vaccination. This CDR3 is CASSSGWNTEAFF. CDR3 nucleotides: TGTGCCAGCTCGTCAGGGTGGAACACTGAAGCTTTCTTT.